The 15 T cell receptor beta chains below were found in one sample sequenced in a study of beta chain features in type 1 diabetes. The sequenced template was cDNA made from the entire isolated RNA. The data were produced by immunoSEQ multiplex PCR, yet TCRdb's version contains in-frame clones alone and is incomplete. The sample records under 300,000 clones, 7% to 9% being singletons. Sequencing was done on a sample of central memory CD4+ T cells from blood. These receptors were taken from a woman younger than 35 in good health.

The chain couples TRBV7-9 to TRBJ2-1, with TRBD2 matching over 8 bases. Germline V gene data show CDR1 as SEHNR and CDR2 as FQNEAQ (reference sequence). V gave up 5 bases and J gave up 4 bases; unmatched junction bases: 13. The CDR3 spans 17 residues. CDR3 nucleotide sequence: TGTGCCAGCAGCCCGCGAACGACTAGCGTGGCTTACAATGAGCAGTTCTTC. Residues: CASSPRTTSVAYNEQFF.

The table lists this clone with a few counts. The rearrangement links TRBV5-4 to TRBJ1-2, with 7 bases identical to TRBD1. CDR1 is SGHNT and CDR2 is YYREEE in the germline V gene (reference sequence). V was pared by 4 bases and J by 4 bases, with 16 bases of the junction left unmatched. The length of the CDR3 is 17 residues. This CDR3 is CASSERDRARGSYGYTF. CDR3 DNA: TGTGCCAGCAGCGAACGGGACAGAGCGCGTGGTTCCTATGGCTACACCTTC.

This clone was observed a handful of times. The rearrangement links TRBV11-2 to TRBJ2-1; no firm D call. This CDR3 has 16 residues. The germline V and J ends were trimmed by 0 bases and 4 bases, with 13 bases remaining between them. CDR1 and CDR2 from the germline V gene are SGHAT and FQNNGV. The CDR3, as DNA: TGTGCCAGCAGCTTAGACGGACGGACCATATACAATGAGCAGTTCTTC. It is translated as CASSLDGRTIYNEQFF.

The chain links TRBV7-2 to TRBJ2-7; weak D call: TRBD2 (5 bases). This CDR3 is built from 16 residues. Per the germline V gene, CDR1 is SGHTA and CDR2 is FQGNSA. The V end was cut by 4 bases, the J end by 2 bases, with 18 bases between. Here the CDR3 reads CASSSLSGAGTYEQYF. The CDR3 coding sequence is TGTGCCAGCAGCTCTCTCAGCGGAGCCGGAACCTACGAGCAGTACTTC.

This clone was observed at least ten times. The CDR3 is CSVLAGARNNEQFF. The CDR3 DNA reads TGCAGCGTATTAGCGGGGGCGAGGAACAATGAGCAGTTCTTC. The chain uses TRBV29-1 and TRBJ2-1, with 9 bases matching TRBD2. Trimming removed 6 bases from V and 5 bases from J; junction bases left unmatched: 8. This CDR3 region has 14 residues. In germline, CDR1 is SQVTM, CDR2 ANQGSEA.

The V call is TRBV11-3, the J call TRBJ2-7; TRBD2 is a possible D gene (6 bases). The ends were cut back, 1 base at V and 0 bases at J, with 10 bases in the middle. Germline V CDR1 and CDR2: SGHNT, YENEEA. This CDR3 region has 15 residues. The CDR3 DNA sequence: TGTGCCAGCAGCTTAGGTCCCGGGGGCTCCTACGAGCAGTACTTC. This encodes CASSLGPGGSYEQYF.

This clone was seen a handful of times. V usage is TRBV4-2 and J usage is TRBJ1-6; D gene ambiguous. Trimming removed 1 base at V and 10 bases at J, with 11 bases between. The CDR3 runs 14 residues. Germline V gene lookup returns CDR1 LGHNA and CDR2 YNFKEQ. The CDR3: CASSQGEELSPLHF. CDR3 in DNA: TGTGCCAGCAGCCAAGGGGAGGAACTATCACCCCTCCACTTT.

This clone was seen only a few times. The rearrangement joins TRBV19 to TRBJ1-1; 7 bases line up with TRBD1. CDR1 is LNHDA and CDR2 is SQIVND in the germline V gene (reference sequence). This CDR3 has 13 amino acids. The V gene end was trimmed by 7 bases and the J gene end by 8 bases; junction bases not matched to a gene: 10. CDR3 DNA sequence: TGTGCCAGTACCTTCCGGGACAGCAAAGAAGCTTTCTTT. Protein: CASTFRDSKEAFF.

With regard to this clone: Germline and junction disagree at one end, which may indicate a read error. CDR3 in DNA: TGTGCCAGCAGCCCACGGGACAGGGCCCACGTCCTGACTTTC. It yields the protein CASSPRDRAHVLTF. The chain is built from TRBV7-2 and TRBJ2-6; 9 positions agree with TRBD1. CDR1 and CDR2 from the germline V gene are SGHTA and FQGNSA. The CDR3 loop spans 14 amino acids.

Many counts were recorded for this clone. The V gene is TRBV14, the J gene TRBJ1-2; the D is unclear. Trimming took 1 base from V and 4 from J, leaving 7 bases between them. The germline V gene encodes CDR1 SGHDN and CDR2 FVKESK. This CDR3 spans 13 amino acids. The CDR3, as DNA: TGTGCCAGCAGCCAAGCGAGACTCTATGGCTACACCTTC. It is translated as CASSQARLYGYTF.

The chain joins TRBV7-2 to TRBJ2-4; tentatively, D is TRBD2 (6 bases). V gave up 8 bases and J gave up 0 bases, with 14 bases separating them. CDR1 is SGHTA, CDR2 FQGNSA, per germline. The CDR3 contains 15 residues. The CDR3 DNA sequence: TGTGCCAGCGGCGGGGCTTCATTAGCCAAAAACATTCAGTACTTC. Protein product: CASGGASLAKNIQYF.

This clone was seen a handful of times. This chain links TRBV5-6 with TRBJ1-1, with 9 bases that match TRBD1. The V and J ends lost 2 bases and 2 bases, in that order; junction bases with no gene match: 4. CDR3 length equals 15 residues. CDR1 SGHDT and CDR2 YYEEEE come from the germline V gene. The CDR3 DNA sequence: TGTGCCAGCAGCTTCTGGGACAGGGCAAACACTGAAGCTTTCTTT. It codes for CASSFWDRANTEAFF.

This clone has at least ten counts. The chain uses TRBV21-1 and TRBJ2-7; the DNA was not compared with TRBD1, the D call given in the table. TRBV21-1 is a documented pseudogene. The CDR3 totals 15 residues. The chain's CDR3 is CASSKVLQGTYEQYV. CDR3 in DNA: TGTGCCAGCAGCAAAGTGTTACAGGGGACCTACGAGCAGTACGTC.

Only a few counts were recorded for this clone. The V call is TRBV27, the J call TRBJ1-2; D is uncertain. Between the trimmed V and J ends, which lost 6 bases and 10 bases, there was a span of 3 bases. The CDR3 runs 8 residues. The germline V gene encodes CDR1 MNHEY and CDR2 SMNVEV (reference sequence). CDR3 amino acids: CASSNYTF. In nucleotides, the CDR3 is TGTGCCAGCAGCAACTACACCTTC.

This clone was seen a few times. The chain employs TRBV7-2 and TRBJ2-2, with 11 nucleotides matching TRBD1. Per germline, CDR1 SGHTA and CDR2 FQGNSA. The CDR3 consists of 14 residues. Trimming took 4 bases from V and 7 from J; bases not matched to a gene: 2. The CDR3 sequence: CASSSGTGGGELFF. The CDR3 DNA reads TGTGCCAGCAGCTCGGGGACAGGGGGCGGGGAGCTGTTTTTT. The variable domain in full, completed from reference TRBV7-2 and TRBJ2-2, reads GAGVSQSPSNKVTEKGKDVELRCDPISGHTALYWYRQSLGQGLEFLIYFQGNSAPDKSGLPSDRFSAERTGGSVSTLTIQRTQQEDSAVYLCASSSGTGGGELFFGEGSRLTVL.